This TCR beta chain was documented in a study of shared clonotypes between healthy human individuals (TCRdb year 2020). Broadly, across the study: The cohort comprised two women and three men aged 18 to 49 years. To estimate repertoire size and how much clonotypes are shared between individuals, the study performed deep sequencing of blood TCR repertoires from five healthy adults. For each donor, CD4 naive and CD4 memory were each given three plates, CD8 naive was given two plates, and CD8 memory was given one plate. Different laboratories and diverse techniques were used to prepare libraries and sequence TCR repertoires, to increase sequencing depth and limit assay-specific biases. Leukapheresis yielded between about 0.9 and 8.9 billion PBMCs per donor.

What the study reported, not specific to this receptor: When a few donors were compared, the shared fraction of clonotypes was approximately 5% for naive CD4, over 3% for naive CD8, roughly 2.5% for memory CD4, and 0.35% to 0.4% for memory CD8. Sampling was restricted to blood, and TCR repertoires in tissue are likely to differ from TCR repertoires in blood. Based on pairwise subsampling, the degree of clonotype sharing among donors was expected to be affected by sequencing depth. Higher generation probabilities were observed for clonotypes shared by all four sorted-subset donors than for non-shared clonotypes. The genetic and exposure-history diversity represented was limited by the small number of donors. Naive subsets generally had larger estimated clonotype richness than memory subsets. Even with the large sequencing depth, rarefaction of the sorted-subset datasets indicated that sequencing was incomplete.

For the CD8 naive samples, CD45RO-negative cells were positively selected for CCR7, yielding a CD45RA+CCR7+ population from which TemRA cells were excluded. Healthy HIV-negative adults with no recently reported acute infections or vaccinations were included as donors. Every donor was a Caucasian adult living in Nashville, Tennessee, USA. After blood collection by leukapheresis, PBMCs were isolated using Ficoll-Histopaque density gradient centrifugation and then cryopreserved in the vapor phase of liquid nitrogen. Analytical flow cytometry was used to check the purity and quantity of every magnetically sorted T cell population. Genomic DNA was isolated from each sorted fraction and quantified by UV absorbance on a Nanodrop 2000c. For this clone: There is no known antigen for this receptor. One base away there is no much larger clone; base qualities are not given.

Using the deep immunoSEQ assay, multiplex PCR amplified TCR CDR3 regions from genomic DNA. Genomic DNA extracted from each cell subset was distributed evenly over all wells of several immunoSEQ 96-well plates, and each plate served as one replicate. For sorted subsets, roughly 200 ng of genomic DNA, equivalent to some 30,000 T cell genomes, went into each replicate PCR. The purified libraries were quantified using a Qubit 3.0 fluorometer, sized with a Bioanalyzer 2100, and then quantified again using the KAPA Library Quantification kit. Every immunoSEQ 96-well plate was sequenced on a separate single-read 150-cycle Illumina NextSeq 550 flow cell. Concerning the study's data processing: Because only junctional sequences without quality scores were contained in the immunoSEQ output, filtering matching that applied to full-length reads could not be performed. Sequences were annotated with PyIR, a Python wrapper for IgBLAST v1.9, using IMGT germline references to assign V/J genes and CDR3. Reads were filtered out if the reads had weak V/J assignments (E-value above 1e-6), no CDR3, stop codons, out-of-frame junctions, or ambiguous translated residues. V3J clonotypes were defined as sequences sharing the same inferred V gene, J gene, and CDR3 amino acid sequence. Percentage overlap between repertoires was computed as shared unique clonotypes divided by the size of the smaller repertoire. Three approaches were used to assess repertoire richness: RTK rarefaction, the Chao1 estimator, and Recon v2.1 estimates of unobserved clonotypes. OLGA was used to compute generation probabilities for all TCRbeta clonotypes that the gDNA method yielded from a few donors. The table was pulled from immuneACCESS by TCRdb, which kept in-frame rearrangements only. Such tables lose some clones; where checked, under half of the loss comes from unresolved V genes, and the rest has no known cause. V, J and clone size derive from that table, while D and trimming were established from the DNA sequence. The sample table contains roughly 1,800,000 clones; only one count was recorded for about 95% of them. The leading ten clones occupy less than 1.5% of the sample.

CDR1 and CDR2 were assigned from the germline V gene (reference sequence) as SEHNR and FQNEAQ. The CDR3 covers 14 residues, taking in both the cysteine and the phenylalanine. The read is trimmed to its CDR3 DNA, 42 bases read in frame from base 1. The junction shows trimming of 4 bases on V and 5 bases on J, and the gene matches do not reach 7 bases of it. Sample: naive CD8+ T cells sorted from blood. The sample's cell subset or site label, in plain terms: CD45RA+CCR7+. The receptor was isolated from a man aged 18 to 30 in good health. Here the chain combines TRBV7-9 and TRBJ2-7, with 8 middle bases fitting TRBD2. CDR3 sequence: CASSSRSGINEQYF. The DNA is TGTGCCAGCAGCTCCCGTAGCGGGATCAACGAGCAGTACTTC.